The source of this TCR beta chain is a study of T cells in Graves' hyperthyroidism and ophthalmopathy (dated by TCRdb to between 2017 and 2020). Notes on the research overall: Peripheral blood samples were taken at initial diagnosis, before any treatment was given. After blood sampling, hyperthyroidism patients were treated with methimazole at a starting dose of 30 mg daily, and ophthalmopathy patients were treated with high-dose intravenous methylprednisolone. The paper reports TCR Vbeta CDR3 sequencing of some 140 peripheral blood samples: approximately 43 ophthalmopathy, under 80 hyperthyroidism and around 17 progressor patients. The study also compared thyroid tissue and blood T-cell repertoires from a handful of Graves' hyperthyroidism patients. Whether ophthalmopathy could be predicted prospectively was tested in an independent validation cohort made up of 18 hyperthyroidism patients plus 17 patients who later progressed to ophthalmopathy. A discovery cohort of fewer than 110 patients, about 44 with Graves' ophthalmopathy and roughly 59 with stable Graves' hyperthyroidism, was used to find distinguishing TCR V-J signatures. The roughly 91 discovery patients were randomly divided into training and test sets at a 7:3 ratio.

Study-wide conclusions, independent of this receptor: Sample size was not statistically predetermined, and blinding of investigators to group allocation was not performed. A model built on a 13 V-J signature distinguished ophthalmopathy from stable hyperthyroidism, reaching 85% to 90% sensitivity and under 84% specificity in cross-validation and 80%/75% in testing. In validation, progression to ophthalmopathy was predicted by the model with almost 71% sensitivity and around 75% specificity, a median of approximately 6.5 months before onset. Most expanded thyroid clonotypes (frequency above 0.001) were also detected in blood, a finding suggesting that blood repertoires may reflect thyroid immune responses.

This clonotype was seen repeatedly, ten times or more. Its antigen remains undetermined. It has no much larger one-base neighbor in the sample; base qualities were not kept. TCR beta CDR3 regions were amplified from RNA transcripts. The first round of RT-PCR for the TCR CDR3 was performed with the HTBI primer set and the Qiagen OneStep RT-PCR kit. Libraries were constructed in a second round of multiplex PCR, after which size selection and purification were performed. Paired-end sequencing of the libraries was performed with 100 bp reads on an Illumina HiSeq2000. Turning to the authors' computational methods: SOAPnuke was used to process the raw data, with reads discarded if the reads contained adapters or uncalled bases, had a mean Phred below 15, or lacked an exact constant-primer or identifier match. COPE v1.2.5 was used to merge high-quality paired reads, and clonotypes were defined as unique nucleotide sequences. Clonotypes were aligned to IMGT TRBV, TRBD and TRBJ reference segments using MiTCR v1.1. Only V-J combinations with frequency above 0.0001, covering 99% to 99.2% of repertoires, were analysed. A TCS score was defined as the ratio of F50 (clonal expansion) to E x V (chaos), with BLOSUM62-based TCRdist applied between CDR3 peptides within each V-J. Welch's t-statistics and random forest reduced fewer than 550 V-J features to roughly 13, which were used in a naive Bayes classifier (R e1071). Starting from the raw public reads, TCRdb applied fastp trimming at Q25, assembled clones with MiXCR and retained in-frame beta chains. Each CDR3 protein appears once, grouped with its most common genes and DNA. These V and J calls derive from TCRdb rather than the authors' analysis. Within this sample are 350,000 to 450,000 distinct CDR3 sequences, with 17% of them counted one time only. The ten biggest clones cover around 35% of the sample.

CDR1 and CDR2, looked up from the germline V gene, are MNHNS and SASEGT. V loses 7 bases of germline sequence and J loses 4 bases, and the interval between the two ends is 13 bases. There are 13 amino acids in the CDR3, from cysteine to phenylalanine inclusive. Solely the CDR3 DNA is kept, with 39 bases framed from the first base. Hyperthyroidism patients were newly diagnosed, had a disease duration of under 2 months, and were aged 18 to 65 years. Exclusion was applied to patients with uncontrolled infections, other autoimmune diseases, pregnancy or lactation. Diagnoses relied on clinical symptoms, serum thyroxine and TRAb, thyroid ultrasound and orbital computed tomography. Blood from progressor patients was drawn when they were first diagnosed with hyperthyroidism, before any ophthalmopathy symptoms appeared. Ficoll-Paque density gradient centrifugation was used to isolate PBMCs from about 10 ml of fresh peripheral blood. Patients classed as progressors first received a Graves' hyperthyroidism diagnosis and then went on to develop ophthalmopathy during follow-up. Total RNA was extracted with Trizol reagent, and quality was checked on an Agilent 2100 Bioanalyzer.

This TCR was sampled from a woman aged 25 to 45 with Graves' hyperthyroidism that later progressed to Graves' ophthalmopathy. The chain couples TRBV6-1 to TRBJ2-5, with the D segment identity uncertain. The sequenced sample consisted of blood. The CDR3 in this case is CASTDLFVETQYF. DNA sequence: TGTGCCAGCACGGATTTGTTTGTAGAGACCCAGTACTTC.